This T cell receptor (beta chain) originates from a study of CD8 T cells in ankylosing spondylitis. Study-level points and caveats: Researchers report that disease-linked clones proved CD8+ and relatively rare in peripheral blood. Significantly higher representation of disease-linked clones was reported for matched ankylosing spondylitis synovial fluid. Reports of some motif variants in reactive arthritis synovial fluid and blood predate this one. A motif in TCR beta, a set of eight highly homologous variants, appeared characteristic of ankylosing spondylitis blood.

The authors made TCR beta libraries by quantitative 5'-RACE with molecular barcodes. Each CDR3 protein gets one entry after TCRdb re-called the 5' RACE reads with MiXCR. This sample has a few hundred thousand distinct CDR3 sequences; 8% occur once, and the top ten carry roughly 15%. This clonotype was picked up many times. The antigen is unknown. The CDR3 extends over 14 amino acids. The V gene end was trimmed by 6 bases and the J gene end by 6 bases; junction bases not matched to a gene: 5. The V call is TRBV12-3 or TRBV12-4, the J call TRBJ1-5; 10 bases fit TRBD1. The sequenced material came from blood, either unsorted or a sorted T cell fraction (not recorded which). The origin of this receptor is a male donor with ankylosing spondylitis. In nucleotides, the CDR3 is TGTGCCAGCAGCACGGACAGGGGGGTTCAGCCCCAGCATTTT. Its protein is CASSTDRGVQPQHF.